Below, 15 T cell receptor beta chains from the same sample are listed, as sequenced in a study of blood T cell repertoires in COVID-19 (TCRdb year 2020). The library came from the immunoSEQ multiplex PCR assay. TCRdb retrieved this table from immuneACCESS and kept in-frame rearrangements only. Not all clones are present; in checked studies, unresolved V genes account for under half, and no reason is known for the remainder. The sample data list 90,000 to 120,000 clones, and 82% of these were observed just once. 4% to 5.5% of the sample lies in the top ten. Sequenced material: peripheral blood. These receptors were taken from a man aged 60-69 years with acute or convalescent COVID-19.

V and J are TRBV1 and TRBJ2-1; the table calls TRBD2, which could not be checked here. TRBV1 is tagged as a pseudogene. The CDR3 runs to 20 residues. The CDR3 DNA reads as TGCACCAGCAGCCAAGATCTGGGAGCGGGAGCCCCCCCCTCCTACAATGAGCAGTTCTTC. Its protein is CTSSQDLGAGAPPSYNEQFF.

The chain carries TRBV4-2 and TRBJ2-2, with a weak D call TRBD2 (5 bases). The CDR3 has 16 residues. Germline V gives CDR1 LGHNA, CDR2 YNFKEQ. The ends were cut back, 3 bases at V and 0 bases at J, with 11 bases in the middle. The CDR3: CASSQDLRSNTGELFF. For the CDR3, the DNA is TGTGCCAGCAGCCAGGACTTACGCTCGAACACCGGGGAGCTGTTTTTT.

J is TRBJ2-1 and V is TRBV14; TRBD2 agrees at 14 bases. Germline CDR1 and CDR2: SGHDN and FVKESK. The CDR3 totals 17 residues. J lost 5 bases, V lost 0 bases, and 3 bases had no gene match. The CDR3 loop reads CASSQDGGLAGDNEQFF. DNA for the CDR3: TGTGCCAGCAGCCAAGATGGGGGACTAGCGGGAGACAATGAGCAGTTCTTC. Filled out from reference TRBV14 and TRBJ2-1, the complete variable domain reads EAGVTQFPSHSVIEKGQTVTLRCDPISGHDNLYWYRRVMGKEIKFLLHFVKESKQDESGMPNNRFLAERTGGTYSTLKVQPAELEDSGVYFCASSQDGGLAGDNEQFFGPGTRLTVL.

The V gene is TRBV10-1, the J gene TRBJ1-2, with 11 bases lining up with TRBD1. V lost 3 bases and J lost 2; bases outside the gene matches: 11. The CDR3 runs 18 residues. The V gene's germline CDR1 is WNHNN and CDR2 SYGVQD (reference sequence). CDR3 in amino acids: CASSEGPPGTGGNYGYTF. Here the CDR3 DNA reads TGCGCCAGCAGTGAAGGTCCTCCCGGGACAGGGGGGAACTATGGCTACACCTTC.

In nucleotides, the CDR3 is TGTGCCAGCAGCCCCCTGACTAGCGGCTCCTACGAGCAGTACTTC. Translation: CASSPLTSGSYEQYF. This rearrangement joins TRBV2 to TRBJ2-7; 9 positions agree with TRBD2. The CDR3 runs 15 residues. The trim removed 6 bases at V and 0 bases at J, leaving 6 bases unmatched. Germline-derived CDR1 and CDR2 are SNHLY and FYNNEI. The full variable domain, rest sourced from reference TRBV2 and TRBJ2-7, is EPEVTQTPSHQVTQMGQEVILRCVPISNHLYFYWYRQILGQKVEFLVSFYNNEISEKSEIFDDQFSVERPDGSNFTLKIRSTKLEDSAMYFCASSPLTSGSYEQYFGPGTRLTVT.

J is TRBJ1-1 and V is TRBV7-9; 7 positions agree with TRBD1. This CDR3 is built from 14 residues. V lost 6 bases, J lost 8 bases, and 12 bases stayed unmatched. Germline-derived CDR1 and CDR2 are SEHNR and FQNEAQ (reference sequence). For the CDR3, the DNA is TGTGCCAGCAGACTTGATGGGACAGAGTTCGAAGCTTTCTTT. Its protein is CASRLDGTEFEAFF. Together with reference TRBV7-9 and TRBJ1-1, the CDR3 gives the full variable domain: DTGVSQNPRHKITKRGQNVTFRCDPISEHNRLYWYRQTLGQGPEFLTYFQNEAQLEKSRLLSDRFSAERPKGSFSTLEIQRTEQGDSAMYLCASRLDGTEFEAFFGQGTRLTVV.

V and J are TRBV7-8 and TRBJ2-5; tentatively, D is TRBD2 (6 bases). The germline V gene has CDR1 SGHVS and CDR2 FQNEAQ. V gave up 5 bases and J gave up 2 bases, with 12 bases separating them. The CDR3 has 14 amino acids. CDR3 loop: CASSPLTSQETQYF. The CDR3 DNA follows: TGTGCCAGCAGCCCACTGACTAGTCAAGAGACCCAGTACTTC.

This clone has just a few counts. The DNA of the CDR3 is TGTGCCAGCAGCTTGGCGAGGGGCACAGATACGCAGTATTTT. Its protein product is CASSLARGTDTQYF. J is TRBJ2-3 and V is TRBV5-8; D perhaps matches TRBD2 (5 bases). Germline values: CDR1 SGHTS, CDR2 YDEGEE. The CDR3 contains 14 residues. The germline V and J ends were trimmed by 0 bases and 1 base, with 6 bases remaining between them.

This clone showed up just once. The chain links TRBV5-1 to TRBJ2-7; 8 positions match TRBD2. V was pared by 1 base and J by 7 bases, with 10 bases of the junction left unmatched. CDR3 size: 15 residues. Germline V gene lookup returns CDR1 SGHRS and CDR2 YFSETQ. The CDR3 is CASSLSPAGEREQYF. CDR3 DNA sequence: TGCGCCAGCAGCTTGAGTCCAGCGGGAGAGAGGGAGCAGTACTTC.

The chain has TRBV7-2 and TRBJ2-2, with 7 bases fitting TRBD2. The junction had 9 bases not matched to a gene; V was cut back by 5 bases and J by 3 bases. The CDR3 runs to 16 residues. Germline V gene data show CDR1 as SGHTA and CDR2 as FQGNSA. The CDR3 here is CASSQGGTTYTGELFF. The CDR3 nucleotides are TGTGCCAGCAGCCAAGGCGGGACTACTTACACCGGGGAGCTGTTTTTT. The entire variable domain, with the rest obtained from reference TRBV7-2 and TRBJ2-2, is as follows: GAGVSQSPSNKVTEKGKDVELRCDPISGHTALYWYRQSLGQGLEFLIYFQGNSAPDKSGLPSDRFSAERTGGSVSTLTIQRTQQEDSAVYLCASSQGGTTYTGELFFGEGSRLTVL.

V gene TRBV7-8 combines with J gene TRBJ2-5, with 7 bases that match TRBD2. Unmatched junction bases numbered 9, after V lost 4 bases and J lost 1 base. Germline CDR1 is SGHVS and CDR2 is FQNEAQ. The CDR3 is 16 amino acids. For the CDR3, the DNA is TGTGCCAGCAGCTCAGGACTAGTGGGGCGCCAAGAGACCCAGTACTTC. Translating it yields CASSSGLVGRQETQYF.

The V call is TRBV4-2, the J call TRBJ2-3; TRBD2 aligns across 9 bases. The V gene's germline CDR1 is LGHNA and CDR2 YNFKEQ. The CDR3 contains 16 residues. After removal of 0 bases from V and 7 bases from J, the junction contained 8 bases not matched to a gene. The CDR3 coding sequence is TGTGCCAGCAGCCAAGATTGGGGACTAGCTTATAATACGCAGTATTTT. It is translated as CASSQDWGLAYNTQYF.

The chain carries TRBV5-1 and TRBJ1-1; weak D call: TRBD1 (5 bases). The V and J ends lost 4 bases and 1 base respectively, with 11 bases between them. Germline V lookup: CDR1 SGHRS, CDR2 YFSETQ. This CDR3 region has 14 residues. CDR3 in amino acids: CASSTHGQNTEAFF. The CDR3 coding sequence is TGCGCCAGCAGCACGCACGGACAGAACACTGAAGCTTTCTTT. Combining the CDR3 with reference TRBV5-1 and TRBJ1-1 gives the whole variable domain KAGVTQTPRYLIKTRGQQVTLSCSPISGHRSVSWYQQTPGQGLQFLFEYFSETQRNKGNFPGRFSGRQFSNSRSEMNVSTLELGDSALYLCASSTHGQNTEAFFGQGTRLTVV.

The chain recombines TRBV19 with TRBJ1-1; no clear D. V lost 2 bases, J lost 0 bases, and 10 bases lay in between. CDR1 and CDR2 from the germline V gene are LNHDA and SQIVND (reference sequence). The CDR3 loop spans 15 amino acids. Here the CDR3 reads CASSIIPVMNTEAFF. In DNA form, the CDR3 reads TGTGCCAGTAGTATAATTCCGGTCATGAACACTGAAGCTTTCTTT.

The chain combines TRBV19 with TRBJ1-1, with D maybe TRBD1 (5 bases). V lost 3 bases and J 1 base, leaving 12 bases between the germline ends. The CDR3 loop spans 15 amino acids. In germline, CDR1 is LNHDA, CDR2 SQIVND (reference sequence). CDR3 loop: CASSMAQVPNTEAFF. DNA for the CDR3: TGTGCCAGTAGTATGGCACAGGTCCCGAACACTGAAGCTTTCTTT. Supplemented by reference TRBV19 and TRBJ1-1, the full variable domain reads DGGITQSPKYLFRKEGQNVTLSCEQNLNHDAMYWYRQDPGQGLRLIYYSQIVNDFQKGDIAEGYSVSREKKESFPLTVTSAQKNPTAFYLCASSMAQVPNTEAFFGQGTRLTVV.